The 5 T cell receptor beta chains reported below all come from one sample, sequenced in a study of cytomegalovirus exposure and HLA in healthy donors. The PCR used 60 Vbeta and 13 Jbeta primers. Assay: immunoSEQ multiplex PCR; the TCRdb copy retains only in-frame clones and omits some. The sample carries roughly 180,000 clones, 76% recorded once. The material sequenced was PBMCs. These TCRs come from a female donor in good health and CMV-seronegative.

A remark on this clone: This CDR3 is also generated by other DNA sequences in the sample. The chain joins TRBV7-2 to TRBJ1-2, with 8 bases aligning to TRBD1. The CDR3 runs 14 residues. V lost 1 base, J lost 2 bases, and 0 bases stayed unmatched. Germline V CDR1 and CDR2: SGHTA, FQGNSA. The CDR3 nucleotides read TGTGCCAGCAGCTTAGGACAGGGGAACTATGGCTACACCTTC. It codes for CASSLGQGNYGYTF.

The genes are TRBV7-2 and TRBJ1-1; no firm D call. Germline V gene data show CDR1 as SGHTA and CDR2 as FQGNSA. V lost 4 bases, J lost 2 bases, and 8 bases lay in between. The CDR3 is 13 residues long. Here the CDR3 reads CASSSGSNTEAFF. The CDR3 bases are TGTGCCAGCAGCTCCGGGTCCAACACTGAAGCTTTCTTT.

This clone was seen once. The chain employs TRBV18 and TRBJ2-3; TRBD2 matches 12 bases. The CDR3 sequence is 17 residues long. Losses at the gene ends were 1 base for V and 2 bases for J; bases not matched to a gene: 4. Germline V lookup: CDR1 KGHSH, CDR2 LQKENI. CDR3 amino acids: CASSPRGTSGSTDTQYF. The CDR3 DNA reads as TGTGCCAGCTCACCACGGGGGACTAGCGGGTCCACAGATACGCAGTATTTT.

This chain uses TRBV28 with TRBJ2-6, with 7 bases fitting TRBD1. Per the germline V gene, CDR1 is MDHEN and CDR2 is SYDVKM. The CDR3 runs 18 residues. V trimming: 1 base; J trimming: 0 bases; junction bases outside the gene matches: 6. The CDR3, as DNA: TGTGCCAGCAGTTTATTTGGGACAGACGGCTCTGGGGCCAACGTCCTGACTTTC. This encodes CASSLFGTDGSGANVLTF.

V and J are TRBV5-6 and TRBJ2-3; tentative D call: TRBD1 (5 bases). Germline V gene data show CDR1 as SGHDT and CDR2 as YYEEEE. The V gene lost 0 bases and the J gene lost 9 bases, with 8 bases spanning the gap. The CDR3 has 12 residues. The CDR3: CASSLGRATQYF. The CDR3 bases are TGTGCCAGCAGCTTGGGCAGGGCAACGCAGTATTTT. Full variable domain (rest looked up from reference TRBV5-6 and TRBJ2-3): DAGVTQSPTHLIKTRGQQVTLRCSPKSGHDTVSWYQQALGQGPQFIFQYYEEEERQRGNFPDRFSGHQFPNYSSELNVNALLLGDSALYLCASSLGRATQYFGPGTRLTVL.